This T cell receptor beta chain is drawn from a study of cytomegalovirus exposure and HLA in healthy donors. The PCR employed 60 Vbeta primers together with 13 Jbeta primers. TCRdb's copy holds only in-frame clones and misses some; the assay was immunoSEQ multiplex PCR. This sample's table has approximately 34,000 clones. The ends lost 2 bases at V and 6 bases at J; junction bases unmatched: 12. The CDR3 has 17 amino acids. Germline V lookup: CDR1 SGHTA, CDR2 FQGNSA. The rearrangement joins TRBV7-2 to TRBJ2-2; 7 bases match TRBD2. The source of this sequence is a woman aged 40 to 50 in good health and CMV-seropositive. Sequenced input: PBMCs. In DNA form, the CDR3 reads TGTGCCAGCAGCTTACGGGGAGTGCGGGAGTATGCCGGGGAGCTGTTTTTT. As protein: CASSLRGVREYAGELFF. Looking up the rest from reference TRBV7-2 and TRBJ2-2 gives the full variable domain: GAGVSQSPSNKVTEKGKDVELRCDPISGHTALYWYRQSLGQGLEFLIYFQGNSAPDKSGLPSDRFSAERTGGSVSTLTIQRTQQEDSAVYLCASSLRGVREYAGELFFGEGSRLTVL.